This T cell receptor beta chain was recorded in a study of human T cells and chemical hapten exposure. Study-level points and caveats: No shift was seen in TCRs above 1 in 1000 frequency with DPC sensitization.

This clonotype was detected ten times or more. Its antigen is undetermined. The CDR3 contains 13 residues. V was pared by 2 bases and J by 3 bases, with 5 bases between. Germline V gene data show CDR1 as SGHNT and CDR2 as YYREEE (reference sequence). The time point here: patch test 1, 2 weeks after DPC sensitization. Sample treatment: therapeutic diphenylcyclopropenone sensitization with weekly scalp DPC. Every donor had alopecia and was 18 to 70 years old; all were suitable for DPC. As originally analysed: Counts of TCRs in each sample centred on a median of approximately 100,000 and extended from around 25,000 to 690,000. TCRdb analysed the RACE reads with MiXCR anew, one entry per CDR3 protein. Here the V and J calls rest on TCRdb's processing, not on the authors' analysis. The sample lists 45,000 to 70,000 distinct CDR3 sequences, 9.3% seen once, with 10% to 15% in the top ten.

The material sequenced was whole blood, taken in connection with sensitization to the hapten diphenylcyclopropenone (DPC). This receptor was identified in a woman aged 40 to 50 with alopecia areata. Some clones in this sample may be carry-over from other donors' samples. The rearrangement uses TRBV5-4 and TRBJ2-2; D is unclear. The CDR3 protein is CASSFGYTGELFF. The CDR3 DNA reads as TGTGCCAGCAGCTTTGGGTACACCGGGGAGCTGTTTTTT.